Shown below are 5 T cell receptor beta chains from a single sample sequenced in a study of blood T cell repertoires in COVID-19. Clones were sequenced by immunoSEQ multiplex PCR, and TCRdb holds only the in-frame ones, with some missing. The sample has hundreds of thousands of clones, 86% seen once; the top ten hold roughly 1.4%. Material: peripheral blood. These receptors all stem from a woman in her twenties or thirties with active or convalescent COVID-19.

This clone turned up a few times. The V call is TRBV11-2, the J call TRBJ1-4, with TRBD1 as a possible D gene (5 bases). The CDR3 runs to 15 residues. The germline V gene has CDR1 SGHAT and CDR2 FQNNGV. V was pared by 4 bases and J by 6 bases, with 15 bases between. The CDR3 region is CASSSVTWGDEKLFF. The CDR3 nucleotides read TGTGCCAGCAGCTCCGTGACTTGGGGGGATGAAAAACTGTTTTTT.

V is TRBV30 and J is TRBJ2-1; D possibly corresponds to TRBD2 (6 bases). V lost 2 bases and J 15 bases, leaving 20 bases between the germline ends. The CDR3 spans 13 residues. Germline CDR1 GTSNPN, CDR2 SVGIG (reference sequence). In DNA form, the CDR3 reads TGTGCCTGGAGTTTGGGACTCCTCGAGGTTCCGTTCTTC. It yields the protein CAWSLGLLEVPFF.

Here the CDR3 reads CASSLTAGGTEAFF. The CDR3 DNA sequence: TGCGCCAGCAGCTTGACAGCGGGGGGTACTGAAGCTTTCTTT. The chain couples TRBV5-1 to TRBJ1-1, with D possibly matching TRBD1 (5 bases). Per germline, CDR1 SGHRS and CDR2 YFSETQ. With 1 base removed from V and 5 bases from J, the gap between germline ends came to 12 bases. The CDR3 covers 14 residues.

This rearrangement joins TRBV6-5 to TRBJ1-3; 7 bases agree with TRBD1. The V gene's germline CDR1 is MNHEY and CDR2 SVGAGI. The CDR3 length is 12 residues. CDR3 sequence (DNA): TGTGTGTCAGGGGGCTCTGGAAACACCATATATTTT. Its translation: CVSGGSGNTIYF.

This chain uses TRBV10-1 with TRBJ2-5; tentative D call: TRBD2 (5 bases). V was clipped by 3 bases and J by 1 base, with 9 bases between them. The V gene's germline CDR1 is WNHNN and CDR2 SYGVQD (reference sequence). The CDR3 is 14 amino acids. CDR3 sequence (DNA): TGCGCCAGCAGTGACGGCGGGCGCCAAGAGACCCAGTACTTC. Protein sequence: CASSDGGRQETQYF.